What follows are 16 T cell receptor beta chains derived from one specimen sequenced in a study of T cells in Graves' hyperthyroidism and ophthalmopathy. Using RNA transcripts as the source, TCR beta CDR3 regions were amplified. Carried out on the TCR CDR3, a first-round RT-PCR used the HTBI primer set. TCRdb ran MiXCR on the multiplex PCR reads and lists one entry per CDR3 protein. The sample lists about 460,000 distinct CDR3 sequences, less than 25% occurring once. The sample comprised blood. These receptors were obtained from a woman aged 70-85 years with Graves' ophthalmopathy.

In its sample, this clonotype was seen many times. The chain employs TRBV12-3 or TRBV12-4 and TRBJ2-5, with TRBD1 matching 7 bases. This CDR3 has 14 amino acids. Losses at the gene ends were 4 bases for V and 5 bases for J; bases not matched to a gene: 7. In DNA form, the CDR3 reads TGTGCCAGCAGTTCGACAGGGAGAGGGGAGACCCAGTACTTC. This encodes CASSSTGRGETQYF.

This clonotype was detected only a few times. This rearrangement joins TRBV27 to TRBJ2-7, with a possible D match to TRBD2 (6 bases). The V gene lost 3 bases and the J gene lost 2 bases, with 14 bases spanning the gap. CDR3 length: 15 amino acids. CDR1 MNHEY and CDR2 SMNVEV come from the germline V gene (reference sequence). This CDR3 is CASSFATRITYEQYF. As DNA, the CDR3 is TGTGCCAGCAGTTTTGCGACTAGAATCACCTACGAGCAGTACTTC.

This clonotype was picked up many times. The chain recombines TRBV2 with TRBJ1-5, with 7 bases matching TRBD1. Looked up from germline, CDR1 is SNHLY and CDR2 is FYNNEI. Trimming cost V 6 bases and J 4 bases; bases outside gene matches: 3. This CDR3 region has 13 residues. The CDR3 coding sequence is TGTGCCAGCAGCGGACAGGATAATCAGCCCCAGCATTTT. Translating gives CASSGQDNQPQHF.

This clonotype occurred a few times. V is TRBV20-1 and J is TRBJ2-1; 12 bases are a match to TRBD2. This CDR3 region has 14 residues. V lost 8 bases, J lost 4 bases, and 6 bases stayed unmatched. The germline gives CDR1 DFQATT, CDR2 SNEGSKA (reference sequence). This chain's CDR3 is CSSPSGRDYNEQFF. Written as DNA, the CDR3 is TGCAGTTCCCCTAGCGGGAGGGATTACAATGAGCAGTTCTTC.

In its sample, this clonotype was seen many times. J is TRBJ2-7 and V is TRBV28; tentative D call: TRBD1 (6 bases). Germline CDR1 is MDHEN and CDR2 is SYDVKM. This CDR3 region has 14 residues. Trimming left V 3 bases short and J 5 bases short, with 14 bases between. DNA of the CDR3: TGTGCCAGCAGTTTTGGATGGCAGGGGAACGAGCAGTACTTC. It encodes CASSFGWQGNEQYF. The variable domain in full, completed from reference TRBV28 and TRBJ2-7, reads DVKVTQSSRYLVKRTGEKVFLECVQDMDHENMFWYRQDPGLGLRLIYFSYDVKMKEKGDIPEGYSVSREKKERFSLILESASTNQTSMYLCASSFGWQGNEQYFGPGTRLTVT.

V and J are TRBV6-2 or TRBV6-3 and TRBJ2-2; 7 bases line up with TRBD2. With V trimmed by 4 bases and J by 4 bases, 3 bases remained unmatched. This CDR3 contains 14 residues. Germline V lookup: CDR1 MNHEY, CDR2 SVGEGT. The CDR3 is CASSSLASTGELFF. CDR3 in DNA: TGTGCCAGCAGTTCACTAGCGAGCACCGGGGAGCTGTTTTTT.

This clonotype was picked up a small number of times. Written as DNA, the CDR3 is TGTGCCAGCACCGCCGCAGGGGGCAGCTCCTATAATTCACCCCTCCACTTT. This sequence encodes CASTAAGGSSYNSPLHF. The chain combines TRBV28 with TRBJ1-6; 8 bases line up with TRBD1. The V gene's germline CDR1 is MDHEN and CDR2 SYDVKM. The junction had 8 bases not matched to a gene; V was cut back by 7 bases and J by 0 bases. The CDR3 covers 17 residues.

Many counts were recorded for this clonotype. DNA of the CDR3: TGTGCCATCAGTGAGGTCGATAGCCGGGATGAGCAGTTCTTC. Translated, it gives CAISEVDSRDEQFF. The rearrangement joins TRBV10-3 to TRBJ2-1; D not certain. This CDR3 is built from 14 residues. Deletions cut 2 bases from V and 8 bases from J, with 13 bases between. In germline, CDR1 is ENHRY, CDR2 SYGVKD.

V and J are TRBV30 and TRBJ1-6; 9 positions match TRBD1. This CDR3 is built from 14 residues. The V and J ends lost 6 bases and 6 bases, in that order; junction bases with no gene match: 6. Germline V gene data show CDR1 as GTSNPN and CDR2 as SVGIG (reference sequence). The DNA of the CDR3 is TGTGCCTGTGAACAGGGGGCGGGTAATTCACCCCTCCACTTT. Amino acid sequence: CACEQGAGNSPLHF.

This clonotype was picked up many times. This chain joins TRBV20-1 and TRBJ2-1; possibly TRBD2 for D (7 bases). The V gene's germline CDR1 is DFQATT and CDR2 SNEGSKA (reference sequence). The CDR3 is 14 amino acids. Trimming pared 0 bases from V and 12 bases from J, leaving 18 bases between. CDR3 DNA sequence: TGCAGTGCTAGAGATGGGGTCGGGGGGCCGCGGCAGTTCTTC. Its protein product is CSARDGVGGPRQFF.

This rearrangement joins TRBV3-1 to TRBJ2-2, with D possibly matching TRBD1 (6 bases). CDR1 LGHDT and CDR2 YNNKEL come from the germline V gene (reference sequence). The CDR3 totals 16 residues. Trimming stripped 2 bases from V and 5 bases from J, with 15 bases between. The CDR3 nucleotides read TGTGCCAGCAGCCAAACAGGGACGTTAGCGACCGGGGAGCTGTTTTTT. Its translation: CASSQTGTLATGELFF.

This clonotype was observed a few times. The chain recombines TRBV3-1 with TRBJ2-1; no clear D gene. The CDR3 length is 13 residues. The germline CDR1 and CDR2 sequences are LGHDT and YNNKEL (reference sequence). V shed 1 base and J shed 5 bases, with 6 bases lying between them. CDR3 nucleotide sequence: TGTGCCAGCAGCCAAGTTCGCAACAATGAGCAGTTCTTC. Translated: CASSQVRNNEQFF.

This sequence joins TRBV3-1 and TRBJ1-1; possibly TRBD1 for D (5 bases). This CDR3 region has 17 residues. Trimming cost V 0 bases and J 9 bases, with 23 bases left between them. Germline lookup yields CDR1 LGHDT and CDR2 YNNKEL (reference sequence). CDR3 sequence: CASSQDPPAGHTTQAFF. The CDR3, as DNA: TGTGCCAGCAGCCAAGATCCCCCCGCAGGGCACACAACTCAAGCTTTCTTT.

This chain connects TRBV6-2 or TRBV6-3 to TRBJ1-1; D perhaps matches TRBD1 (6 bases). CDR3 length: 14 residues. V was cut by 6 bases and J by 5 bases, with 16 bases left in between. Germline V gene lookup returns CDR1 MNHEY and CDR2 SVGEGT. CDR3 sequence: CASSPGGAKTEAFF. The CDR3 DNA is TGTGCCAGCAGCCCCGGGGGGGCAAAGACTGAAGCTTTCTTT.

Ten or more counts support this clonotype. The gene calls are TRBV30 and TRBJ2-7; D possibly corresponds to TRBD2 (6 bases). The CDR3 runs 13 residues. CDR1 is GTSNPN and CDR2 is SVGIG in the germline V gene (reference sequence). Trimming left V 5 bases short and J 9 bases short, with 20 bases between. CDR3 DNA: TGTGCCTGGGGTGCGGGATCCCACAAGGGGCAGTACTTC. Encoded protein: CAWGAGSHKGQYF. The full variable domain, rest sourced from reference TRBV30 and TRBJ2-7, is SQTIHQWPATLVQPVGSPLSLECTVEGTSNPNLYWYRQAAGRGLQLLFYSVGIGQISSEVPQNLSASRPQDRQFILSSKKLLLSDSGFYLCAWGAGSHKGQYFGPGTRLTVT.

The gene calls are TRBV5-1 and TRBJ2-7; a possible D gene is TRBD1 (6 bases). Trimming shortened V by 0 bases and J by 5 bases, and 9 bases separated the two germline ends. CDR3 length: 13 amino acids. Germline loops: CDR1 SGHRS, CDR2 YFSETQ. The CDR3 DNA is TGCGCCAGCAGCTTGGGAAGGGACAACGAGCAGTACTTC. It specifies CASSLGRDNEQYF.